This is a list of T cell receptor beta chains from one sample in a study of T cell responses to AZD1222 COVID-19 vaccine. Sequencing used immunoSEQ multiplex PCR; TCRdb keeps in-frame clones, though not all of them. The sample lists some 150,000 clones; approximately 91% were seen once. The starting material was peripheral blood, obtained 28 days after the second AZD1222 dose. Receptor source: an adult who received the AZD1222 COVID-19 vaccine. The CDR3 runs from the conserved cysteine through the conserved F or W. The order of the fields is V gene, J gene, D gene, clone size, CDR3 DNA, CDR3 protein. D genes are given only for firm matches. The listing skips clone size in some rows; elsewhere it reads once, few, many or a size class.

v_call: TRBV6-1
j_call: TRBJ2-2
d_call: TRBD1
clone_size: .
cdr3_nt: TGTGCCAGCAGTGCCTATCCGGGACAGGGTGCCGGGGAGCTGTTTTTT
cdr3_aa: CASSAYPGQGAGELFF

v_call: TRBV6-1
j_call: TRBJ2-1
d_call: .
clone_size: .
cdr3_nt: TGTGCCAGCAGTGAAGGAAGTGGGAGCTACAATGAGCAGTTCTTC
cdr3_aa: CASSEGSGSYNEQFF

v_call: TRBV10-3
j_call: TRBJ2-3
d_call: .
clone_size: .
cdr3_nt: TGTGCCATCAGACCAGATCCCCCCACAGATACGCAGTATTTT
cdr3_aa: CAIRPDPPTDTQYF

v_call: TRBV5-1
j_call: TRBJ2-7
d_call: TRBD1
clone_size: .
cdr3_nt: TGCGCCAGCAGCTTGGGGCAGGGGGCCTACGAGCAGTACTTC
cdr3_aa: CASSLGQGAYEQYF

v_call: TRBV19
j_call: TRBJ1-5
d_call: TRBD1
clone_size: .
cdr3_nt: TGTGCCAGTAGTACAGGGGGTCATCAGCCCCAGCATTTT
cdr3_aa: CASSTGGHQPQHF

v_call: TRBV5-1
j_call: TRBJ2-7
d_call: .
clone_size: once
cdr3_nt: TGCGCCAGCAGACAAACGGACGGAACTACCTACGAGCAGTACTTC
cdr3_aa: CASRQTDGTTYEQYF

v_call: TRBV7-9
j_call: TRBJ1-1
d_call: .
clone_size: .
cdr3_nt: TGTGCCAGCAGGCAAGAGTTGGGTACTGAAGCTTTCTTT
cdr3_aa: CASRQELGTEAFF

v_call: TRBV18
j_call: TRBJ1-5
d_call: TRBD1
clone_size: .
cdr3_nt: TGTGCCAGCTCACCACGAGGACAGGGGGCCGTTGGCAATCAGCCCCAGCATTTT
cdr3_aa: CASSPRGQGAVGNQPQHF

v_call: TRBV3-1/TRBV3-2
j_call: TRBJ2-3
d_call: .
clone_size: once
cdr3_nt: TGTGCCAGCAGCCAATCACTTTCTACGCAGTATTTT
cdr3_aa: CASSQSLSTQYF

v_call: TRBV5-1
j_call: TRBJ2-1
d_call: .
clone_size: .
cdr3_nt: TGCGCCAGCAGCTTGGGCGGGTACAATGAGCAGTTCTTC
cdr3_aa: CASSLGGYNEQFF

v_call: TRBV2
j_call: TRBJ1-5
d_call: .
clone_size: .
cdr3_nt: TGTGCCAGCAGTCAATCCCTTCAGCCCCAGCATTTT
cdr3_aa: CASSQSLQPQHF

v_call: TRBV4-2
j_call: TRBJ1-5
d_call: TRBD1
clone_size: .
cdr3_nt: TGTGCCAGCAGCCAAGAGGTTCAGGGGCAGGGGGCTTGGAATCAGCCCCAGCATTTT
cdr3_aa: CASSQEVQGQGAWNQPQHF

v_call: TRBV7-2
j_call: TRBJ2-3
d_call: .
clone_size: .
cdr3_nt: TGTGCCAGCAGCTTAGAGTGGGGGCGGGCAGATACGCAGTATTTT
cdr3_aa: CASSLEWGRADTQYF

v_call: TRBV29-1
j_call: TRBJ2-3
d_call: .
clone_size: .
cdr3_nt: TGCAGCGTGACAGCCTCTACAGATACGCAGTATTTT
cdr3_aa: CSVTASTDTQYF

v_call: TRBV3-1/TRBV3-2
j_call: TRBJ2-1
d_call: TRBD2
clone_size: .
cdr3_nt: TGTGCCAGCAGCCAAGATCAGACTAGCGGGGGGTTTCGATTTGGCAATGAGCAGTTCTTC
cdr3_aa: CASSQDQTSGGFRFGNEQFF

v_call: TRBV7-9
j_call: TRBJ2-7
d_call: .
clone_size: .
cdr3_nt: TGTGCCAGCAGCTCCCAGGCGGGGGCGAACGAGCAGTACTTC
cdr3_aa: CASSSQAGANEQYF

v_call: TRBV29-1
j_call: TRBJ1-1
d_call: TRBD1
clone_size: .
cdr3_nt: TGCAGCGCAGGGGGCACTGAAGCTTTCTTT
cdr3_aa: CSAGGTEAFF

v_call: TRBV3-1/TRBV3-2
j_call: TRBJ2-7
d_call: TRBD2
clone_size: .
cdr3_nt: TGTGCCAGCAGCCAGAGCAGCGGGGCACCCTACGAGCAGTACTTC
cdr3_aa: CASSQSSGAPYEQYF

v_call: TRBV10-3
j_call: TRBJ1-5
d_call: TRBD1
clone_size: .
cdr3_nt: TGTGCCATCAGTGCCGGACAGGGACTCAATCAGCCCCAGCATTTT
cdr3_aa: CAISAGQGLNQPQHF

v_call: TRBV29-1
j_call: TRBJ1-2
d_call: .
clone_size: .
cdr3_nt: TGCAGCGTTGCCAGGATCGATGGCTACACCTTC
cdr3_aa: CSVARIDGYTF